This is a list of T cell receptor beta chains from one sample in a study of T cells in Graves' hyperthyroidism and ophthalmopathy. TCRdb re-called the multiplex PCR reads through MiXCR, storing one row per CDR3 protein. The sample contains more than 550,000 distinct CDR3 sequences, 15% to 20% of which appear only once. The sample taken for sequencing was blood. These receptors all stem from a woman aged 50 to 65 with Graves' hyperthyroidism that later progressed to Graves' ophthalmopathy. Each CDR3 is given with its conserved first and last residue. A D gene is named only where the DNA matches it firmly. Some rows mark clone size as missing; the rest say once, few, many or name a class of expanded clone.

TRBV24-1,16,few,TRBJ2-2,NA,TGTGCCACCAGTGACCTAGGACAGCCCCGGACCGGGGAGCTGTTTTTT,CATSDLGQPRTGELFF
TRBV29-1,16,few,TRBJ2-2,TRBD1,TGCAGCGCCCATGTTTTTTTGACAGGGGAGGTCGGGGAGCTGTTTTTT,CSAHVFLTGEVGELFF
TRBV6-2/TRBV6-3,18,NA,TRBJ1-1,NA,TGTGCCAGCGGAGGAATTCGGGAACGGGTTAGGGTGAACACTGAAGCTTTCTTT,CASGGIRERVRVNTEAFF
TRBV27,15,NA,TRBJ1-6,TRBD1,TGTGCCAGCAACCCAGGACAGGGCAGAGGATCACCCCTCCACTTT,CASNPGQGRGSPLHF
TRBV19,14,NA,TRBJ1-2,NA,TGTGCCAGTAGTATGCGGACGAATTACTATGGCTACACCTTC,CASSMRTNYYGYTF
TRBV5-1,13,NA,TRBJ2-3,NA,TGCGCCAGCAGCTTCAGAGGTCAGGGTACGCAGTATTTT,CASSFRGQGTQYF
TRBV27,15,NA,TRBJ2-7,TRBD1,TGTGCCAGCAGTTTCTCCGGGACAGCAACCTACGAGCAGTACTTC,CASSFSGTATYEQYF
TRBV29-1,14,NA,TRBJ2-2,TRBD2,TGCAGCATAAAGACTAGCGGGAACACCGGGGAGCTGTTTTTT,CSIKTSGNTGELFF
TRBV20-1,21,few,TRBJ1-2,TRBD1,TGCGGTGCTAGAGATCGAGGGGACAGGGGTTCCCCGCTAGATTTTAACTATGGCTACACCTTC,CGARDRGDRGSPLDFNYGYTF
TRBV5-4,14,NA,TRBJ2-1,NA,TGTGCCAGCAGCTTTTCACAGTCCTACAATGAGCAGTTCTTC,CASSFSQSYNEQFF
TRBV12-3/TRBV12-4,14,many,TRBJ1-1,NA,TGTGCCAGTACCACAGGGACCATGAACACTGAAGCTTTCTTT,CASTTGTMNTEAFF
TRBV9,14,few,TRBJ1-4,NA,TGTGCCAGCAGTAAAGGCGAGGCCCGTGAAAAACTGTTTTTT,CASSKGEAREKLFF
TRBV11-1,13,many,TRBJ2-3,NA,TGTGCCAGCAGCCGAAGATGGGCAGATACGCAGTATTTT,CASSRRWADTQYF
TRBV5-1,16,few,TRBJ1-4,TRBD1,TGCGCCAGCAGCCCAAGTACCGGGACAGGGCCCGAAAAACTGTTTTTT,CASSPSTGTGPEKLFF
TRBV30,14,many,TRBJ2-7,TRBD1,TGTGCCTGGACAGGACAGGCTATCGGATACGAGCAGTACTTC,CAWTGQAIGYEQYF
TRBV12-3/TRBV12-4,13,many,TRBJ2-1,TRBD1,TGTGCCAGCAGTTGGGACAGTTCGAATGAGCAGTTCTTC,CASSWDSSNEQFF
TRBV7-7,15,NA,TRBJ2-5,NA,TGTGCTAGCAGCCTAATTGCTCCGGGGGAAGAGACCCAGTACTTC,CASSLIAPGEETQYF
TRBV6-2/TRBV6-3,19,NA,TRBJ2-7,TRBD2,TGTGCCAGCAGTTACCCGACCTCGACTAGCGGGGGCCAATGGTACGAGCAGTACTTC,CASSYPTSTSGGQWYEQYF
TRBV11-3,15,few,TRBJ2-3,NA,TGTGCCAGCAGCCGCCTGGCAGATACGCAGACTACGCAGTATTTT,CASSRLADTQTTQYF
TRBV6-1,15,NA,TRBJ2-3,NA,TGTGCCAGCAGTGGTGGTGGAGGAGAAACAGATACGCAGTATTTT,CASSGGGGETDTQYF